The rows below give T cell receptor beta chains drawn from one sample of a study of CD8 T cells in ankylosing spondylitis. TCRdb ran MiXCR on the 5' RACE reads and lists one entry per CDR3 protein. The sample yields under 150,000 distinct CDR3 sequences, 7% to 10% seen once. The sample comprised blood, either unsorted or a sorted T cell fraction (not recorded which). Source of these receptors: a male donor with ankylosing spondylitis or in good health (not recorded which). CDR3s include the opening cysteine and the closing phenylalanine or tryptophan. D genes are given only for firm matches. The size field is filled for only some rows; it gives once, few, many or a size class.

NA,TRBJ2-3,TRBV7-8,many,TGTGCCAGCAGCTTAGCGGGACTGCTAGATACGCAGTATTTT,CASSLAGLLDTQYF
NA,TRBJ2-7,TRBV12-3/TRBV12-4,NA,TGTGCCAGCAGTTTAAAGACGGGAGAGGGTTACGAGCAGTACTTC,CASSLKTGEGYEQYF
TRBD2,TRBJ2-7,TRBV29-1,few,TGCAGCGTTGGCCCCATTCGACTAGCGGGAGGGCCGATCTACGAGCAGTACTTC,CSVGPIRLAGGPIYEQYF
NA,TRBJ1-1,TRBV12-3/TRBV12-4,many,TGTGCCAGCAGTTTAACAGGGCCCGTTACTGAAGCTTTCTTT,CASSLTGPVTEAFF
NA,TRBJ1-5,TRBV7-2,many,TGTGCCAGCAGCTTAGCGGACACCAATCAGCCCCAGCATTTT,CASSLADTNQPQHF
NA,TRBJ1-1,TRBV5-1,many,TGCGCCAGCAGCTTGGAGGGCGGGATGAACACTGAAGCTTTCTTT,CASSLEGGMNTEAFF
NA,TRBJ2-3,TRBV7-8,many,TGTGCCAGCAGCCCAACACTGCTTTTCACAGATACGCAGTATTTT,CASSPTLLFTDTQYF
TRBD2,TRBJ2-3,TRBV29-1,many,TGCAGCGTTACGGGACTAGCGGGGACGAGGGATACGCAGTATTTT,CSVTGLAGTRDTQYF
TRBD2,TRBJ2-1,TRBV20-1,many,TGCAGTGCTACACTCAGGGCGGGAGTGTACAATGAGCAGTTCTTC,CSATLRAGVYNEQFF
NA,TRBJ2-5,TRBV20-1,many,TGCAGTGCTACCCCGCCAGAGACCCAGTACTTC,CSATPPETQYF